This TCR beta chain derives from a study of human thymus T cells. Germline values: CDR1 SGHTS, CDR2 YDEGEE. The ends were cut back, 3 bases at V and 0 bases at J, with 10 bases in the middle. The CDR3 length is 16 residues. Study results and caveats: Repertoires sampled from thymus and blood appeared biased in V and J gene usage. Related research reported highly overlapping thymic repertoires among unrelated individuals.

Corrective cardiac surgery supplied the resected thymus tissue. Having corrective surgery for congenital heart defects, healthy Finnish infants were the ones who donated. Using immunoSEQ multiplex PCR, the repertoire was profiled, and TCRdb retains in-frame clones only, with some absent. The data contain 86,000 or so clones, 95% to 98% of them singletons. On this clone itself: The target antigen is unknown.

This receptor was obtained from a boy under two years old with a congenital heart defect but otherwise immunologically healthy. Sequencing was done on a sample of thymus tissue. The V call is TRBV5-8, the J call TRBJ2-6; D is ambiguous. The CDR3 protein is CASSWPGRSGANVLTF. For the CDR3, the DNA is TGTGCCAGCAGCTGGCCTGGCCGCTCTGGGGCCAACGTCCTGACTTTC.